The rows below give T cell receptor beta chains drawn from one sample of a study of T cells after yellow fever vaccination. TCRdb reprocessed the 5' RACE reads via MiXCR and lists one record per CDR3 protein. The sample consists of hundreds of thousands of distinct CDR3 sequences, roughly a sixth of them appearing once. Material: PBMCs, obtained 5 days after the first yellow fever vaccination. Receptors originate from a man younger than 35 who received the YFV17D yellow fever vaccine. Each CDR3 is given with its conserved first and last residue. D genes are given only for firm matches. Rows may omit the clone size; those that give it use once, few, many or a size class.

TRBV11-3	-	few	TRBJ2-3	CASSPGTQLGTQYF	TGTGCCAGCAGTCCCGGGACACAACTGGGGACGCAGTATTTT
TRBV5-6	-	few	TRBJ1-2	CASNGDGENYGYTF	TGTGCCAGCAACGGGGACGGAGAAAACTATGGCTACACCTTC
TRBV9	-	few	TRBJ2-1	CASSQSNYNEQFF	TGTGCCAGCAGCCAGTCGAACTACAATGAGCAGTTCTTC
TRBV20-1	-	-	TRBJ2-3	CSARDSAGATDTQYF	TGCAGTGCTAGAGATTCCGCAGGGGCAACAGATACGCAGTATTTT
TRBV7-2	TRBD2	few	TRBJ2-5	CASSLGRLAVTQYF	TGTGCCAGCAGCTTGGGTAGACTAGCAGTGACCCAGTACTTC
TRBV27	TRBD1	once	TRBJ2-2	CASRDTGGATGELFF	TGTGCCAGCAGAGATACAGGGGGCGCGACCGGGGAGCTGTTTTTT
TRBV18	-	many	TRBJ2-1	CASSPLPNEQFF	TGTGCCAGCTCACCACTCCCTAATGAGCAGTTCTTC
TRBV6-1	-	-	TRBJ2-3	CASSEGGRGSTDTQYF	TGTGCCAGCAGTGAAGGGGGGCGGGGAAGCACAGATACGCAGTATTTT
TRBV5-6	-	-	TRBJ2-7	CASSVMRFSYEQYF	TGTGCCAGCAGCGTCATGCGATTCTCCTACGAGCAGTACTTC
TRBV7-2	-	-	TRBJ1-5	CASSLLAGANQPQHF	TGTGCCAGCAGCTTACTGGCAGGGGCCAATCAGCCCCAGCATTTT
TRBV2	TRBD2	few	TRBJ2-5	CASSDLAGAYQETQYF	TGTGCCAGCAGTGACTTAGCGGGGGCCTACCAAGAGACCCAGTACTTC
TRBV4-2	-	few	TRBJ1-5	CASSHEGGAYGNQPQHF	TGTGCCAGCAGCCATGAAGGGGGAGCCTACGGCAATCAGCCCCAGCATTTT
TRBV5-1	TRBD1	many	TRBJ2-1	CASNPTGRNNEQFF	TGCGCCAGCAACCCGACAGGGCGAAACAATGAGCAGTTCTTC
TRBV9	-	few	TRBJ2-1	CASSYREIYNEQFF	TGTGCCAGCAGCTACAGGGAAATTTACAATGAGCAGTTCTTC
TRBV12-3/TRBV12-4	TRBD2	-	TRBJ2-1	CAITFGGARTSGYNEQFF	TGTGCCATCACCTTTGGGGGGGCGAGGACTAGCGGTTACAATGAGCAGTTCTTC
TRBV20-1	-	few	TRBJ2-2	CSARKTLNTGELFF	TGCAGTGCTAGAAAGACTTTGAACACCGGGGAGCTGTTTTTT
TRBV5-6	-	-	TRBJ1-2	CASSIGQRTNYGYTF	TGTGCCAGCAGCATAGGACAGCGTACTAACTATGGCTACACCTTC